The clone carrying this TCR beta chain was picked up one time. Naive-designated CD8 cells lacked CD45RO, were positively enriched for CCR7, and omitted terminally differentiated effector memory CD45RA+ cells. Germline CDR1 SEHNR, CDR2 FQNEAQ (reference sequence). V lost 5 bases, J lost 5 bases, and 16 bases lay in between. The CDR3 runs to 14 residues. The sample originates from a study of shared clonotypes between healthy human individuals. TCRdb's table, derived via immunoSEQ multiplex PCR, lists solely in-frame clones and lacks some. The sample shows around 1.9 million clones, about 92% of them seen only once.

Material for sequencing was naive CD8+ T cells from PBMCs. The origin of this receptor is a man younger than 30 in good health. Some clones in this sample may be carry-over from other donors' samples. This sequence joins TRBV7-9 and TRBJ2-7; tentative D call: TRBD2 (5 bases). CDR3 nucleotide sequence: TGTGCCAGCAGCCTTAGCAGCGGTAGCAACGAGCAGTACTTC. It yields the protein CASSLSSGSNEQYF. Variable domain in full (rest from reference TRBV7-9 and TRBJ2-7): DTGVSQNPRHKITKRGQNVTFRCDPISEHNRLYWYRQTLGQGPEFLTYFQNEAQLEKSRLLSDRFSAERPKGSFSTLEIQRTEQGDSAMYLCASSLSSGSNEQYFGPGTRLTVT.